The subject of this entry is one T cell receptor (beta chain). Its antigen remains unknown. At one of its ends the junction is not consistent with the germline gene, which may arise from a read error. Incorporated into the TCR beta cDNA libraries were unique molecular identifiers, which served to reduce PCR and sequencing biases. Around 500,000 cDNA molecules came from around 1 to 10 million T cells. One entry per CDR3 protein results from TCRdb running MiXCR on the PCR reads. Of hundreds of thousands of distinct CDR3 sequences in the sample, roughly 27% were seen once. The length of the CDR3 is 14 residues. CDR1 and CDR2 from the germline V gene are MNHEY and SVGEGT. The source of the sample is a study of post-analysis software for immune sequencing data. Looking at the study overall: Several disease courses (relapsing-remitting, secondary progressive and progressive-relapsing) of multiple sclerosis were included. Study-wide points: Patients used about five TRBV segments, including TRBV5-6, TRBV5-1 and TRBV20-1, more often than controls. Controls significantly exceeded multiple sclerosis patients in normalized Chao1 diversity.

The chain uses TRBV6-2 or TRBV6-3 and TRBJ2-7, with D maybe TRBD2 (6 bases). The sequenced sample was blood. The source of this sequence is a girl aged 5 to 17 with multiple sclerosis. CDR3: CASSTGTASYGQYF. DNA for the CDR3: TGTGCCAGCAGCACCGGGACTGCATCCTACGGGCAGTACTTC.